These 6 T cell receptor beta chains were all obtained from the same sample, sequenced in a study of Ad26.COV2.S vaccination and SARS-CoV-2 variants. Data came from immunoSEQ multiplex PCR; TCRdb stores just in-frame clones and leaves some out. The sample includes over 400,000 clones, roughly 91% seen only once; the top ten take around 4.2%. The treatment was: approximately 18 received Ad26.COV2.S at low or high dose, single or two shots; 5 received placebo; per-sample allocation not given. The investigators took samples on day 63 after the first vaccine or placebo injection. The sample here was peripheral blood, taken in a trial of Ad26.COV2.S vaccine versus placebo. The receptors were sampled from a person aged 18-60 years who received the Ad26.COV2.S COVID-19 vaccine or a placebo.

The chain couples TRBV28 to TRBJ1-4; the match to TRBD1 covers 10 bases. CDR1 and CDR2 (germline): MDHEN, SYDVKM. This CDR3 is 15 amino acids long. J was trimmed by 10 bases and V by 5 bases; bases with no gene match: 10. CDR3 loop: CASSLPGQGSGKLFF. The CDR3 DNA reads TGTGCCAGCAGTCTTCCGGGACAGGGGTCGGGAAAACTGTTTTTT.

The chain carries TRBV9 and TRBJ2-7, with 7 bases aligning to TRBD2. This CDR3 has 14 amino acids. The junction had 7 bases not matched to a gene; V was cut back by 2 bases and J by 5 bases. Germline V CDR1 and CDR2: SGDLS, YYNGEE. CDR3: CASSVQGRAHEQYF. The CDR3 nucleotides read TGTGCCAGCAGCGTCCAAGGGAGGGCCCACGAGCAGTACTTC.

J is TRBJ2-6 and V is TRBV5-1, with a possible D match to TRBD1 (6 bases). The CDR3 runs to 16 residues. Germline assignment: CDR1 SGHRS and CDR2 YFSETQ. V lost 8 bases to trimming and J lost 0 bases, with 15 bases between them. The CDR3 region has the DNA TGCGCCAGTAAGGGGGATTTCCTCTCTGGGGCCAACGTCCTGACTTTC. Its protein product is CASKGDFLSGANVLTF.

This clone was seen a single time. V is TRBV27 and J is TRBJ2-1, with unresolved D. CDR1 MNHEY and CDR2 SMNVEV come from the germline V gene (reference sequence). The germline V and J ends were trimmed by 10 bases and 8 bases, with 15 bases remaining between them. The CDR3 has 12 amino acids. This CDR3 is CAIPLRKDEQFF. CDR3 bases: TGTGCCATCCCACTGCGTAAAGATGAGCAGTTCTTC.

CDR3 amino acids: CASSLAHGDRGACIQPQHF. DNA of the CDR3: TGTGCCAGCAGCTTAGCCCATGGGGACAGGGGGGCATGTATACAGCCCCAGCATTTT. The chain has TRBV11-3 and TRBJ1-5, with 11 nucleotides matching TRBD1. Trimming at V came to 1 base and at J to 7 bases, leaving 15 bases not matched to a gene. The CDR3 length is 19 residues. Germline V gene data show CDR1 as SGHNT and CDR2 as YENEEA.

The chain has TRBV15 and TRBJ1-5; 8 nucleotides agree with TRBD1. Germline CDR1 is LNHNV and CDR2 is YYDKDF (reference sequence). V shed 0 bases, J shed 0 bases, and the junction held 4 bases outside the gene matches. The CDR3 loop spans 17 amino acids. CDR3 sequence reads: CATSRDGQGASNQPQHF. The DNA of the CDR3 is TGTGCCACCAGCAGAGATGGACAGGGAGCTAGCAATCAGCCCCAGCATTTT.